The next 23 T cell receptor beta chains were all read from a single sample in a study of PD-1 blockade in mismatch repair-deficient tumors (dated 2017 in TCRdb). Preparation of the library involved the immunoSEQ multiplex PCR assay. TCRdb carries this immuneACCESS record with in-frame sequences only. Its versions omit some clonotypes, under half of them owing to an unresolved V gene in the studies checked, with the rest unexplained. The table for this sample lists 60,000 to 70,000 clones; 88% of them were counted only once. The ten largest clonotypes hold approximately 13% of the sample. The sequences come from peripheral blood, collected 52 weeks after starting pembrolizumab. The receptors were gathered from an adult with mismatch repair-deficient cancer.

The V call is TRBV28, the J call TRBJ2-7; 8 nucleotides agree with TRBD2. Germline-derived CDR1 and CDR2 are MDHEN and SYDVKM. V lost 5 bases to trimming and J lost 0 bases; unmatched junction nucleotides: 3. The CDR3 runs 14 residues. CDR3 DNA: TGTGCCAGCAGTCCCGGGACTAGCTCCTACGAGCAGTACTTC. This sequence encodes CASSPGTSSYEQYF.

The V gene is TRBV5-1, the J gene TRBJ2-7; D unclear. The CDR3 is 15 amino acids. CDR1 and CDR2 (germline): SGHRS, YFSETQ. V was trimmed by 0 bases and J by 2 bases, leaving 12 bases between them. DNA of the CDR3: TGCGCCAGCAGCTTGGAGCCCCAGACAACCTACGAGCAGTACTTC. The encoded protein is CASSLEPQTTYEQYF.

The table lists this clone with a count of one. This sequence joins TRBV6-5 and TRBJ2-1, with 8 nucleotides matching TRBD2. V was pared by 3 bases and J by 7 bases, with 11 bases of the junction left unmatched. The CDR3 covers 16 residues. Germline CDR1 and CDR2: MNHEY and SVGAGI. CDR3 sequence (DNA): TGTGCCAGCAGTTATTCGAGCGGGAGCGGTAGGAATGAGCAGTTCTTC. Amino acids: CASSYSSGSGRNEQFF.

The V gene is TRBV2, the J gene TRBJ2-3; 7 positions match TRBD2. This CDR3 is built from 14 residues. After removal of 7 bases from V and 0 bases from J, the junction contained 4 bases not matched to a gene. Germline assignment: CDR1 SNHLY and CDR2 FYNNEI. The DNA for the CDR3 is TGTGCCAGCATGCGGGACTATAGCACAGATACGCAGTATTTT. This gives the protein CASMRDYSTDTQYF.

The chain carries TRBV27 and TRBJ2-7, with TRBD2 as a possible D gene (6 bases). Per germline, CDR1 MNHEY and CDR2 SMNVEV (reference sequence). With 8 bases removed from V and 0 bases from J, the gap between germline ends came to 17 bases. CDR3 length: 15 amino acids. Here the CDR3 DNA reads TGTGCCAGCTTCGCGGGGACTGATTTCTCCTACGAGCAGTACTTC. It specifies CASFAGTDFSYEQYF.

This chain links TRBV11-3 with TRBJ2-1; D gene uncertain. CDR1 SGHNT and CDR2 YENEEA come from the germline V gene. V lost 6 bases to trimming and J lost 0 bases, with 9 bases between them. This CDR3 is built from 14 residues. This chain's CDR3 is CASRVRFSYNEQFF. The CDR3 nucleotides are TGTGCCAGCAGAGTGAGATTCTCCTACAATGAGCAGTTCTTC.

The V call is TRBV4-1, the J call TRBJ2-1, with D hard to call. Germline loops: CDR1 MGHRA, CDR2 YSYEKL. Trimming left V 4 bases short and J 8 bases short, with 15 bases between. This CDR3 has 14 residues. The CDR3 DNA is TGCGCCAGCAGCCTAGGGCCCACTAAGGATGAGCAGTTCTTC. Protein sequence: CASSLGPTKDEQFF.

The V and J genes are TRBV28 and TRBJ2-6; no clear D gene. The CDR3 consists of 15 residues. Germline loops: CDR1 MDHEN, CDR2 SYDVKM. V lost 5 bases and J 0 bases, leaving 8 bases between the germline ends. CDR3: CASSRPRSGANVLTF. The CDR3 coding sequence is TGTGCCAGCAGTCGACCGCGCTCTGGGGCCAACGTCCTGACTTTC.

Regarding this clone: A read error may produce the germline difference seen at one junction end. V is TRBV7-7 and J is TRBJ2-1; D is tentatively TRBD1 or TRBD2 (6 bases each). The CDR3 spans 14 residues. Germline CDR1 SSHAT, CDR2 FNYEAQ (reference sequence). Written as DNA, the CDR3 is TGTGCTAGCAGCTTAGGGGGGAGAAACAATGAGCAGTTCTTC. Its protein product is CASSLGGRNNEQFF.

This chain connects TRBV27 to TRBJ2-1; 8 bases map to TRBD2. CDR1 and CDR2 (germline): MNHEY, SMNVEV (reference sequence). The CDR3 runs 14 residues. Trimming cost V 5 bases and J 6 bases; bases outside gene matches: 6. The CDR3: CASSLIGGANEQFF. The CDR3 coding sequence is TGTGCCAGCAGTCTAATCGGGGGGGCCAATGAGCAGTTCTTC.

This clone appeared once. The chain uses TRBV11-3 and TRBJ1-2; no firm D call. Germline V gene lookup returns CDR1 SGHNT and CDR2 YENEEA. This CDR3 has 13 amino acids. V lost 5 bases and J 3 bases, leaving 10 bases between the germline ends. The CDR3 loop is CASSPGPDYGYTF. CDR3 nucleotides: TGTGCCAGCAGCCCTGGGCCCGACTATGGCTACACCTTC.

V is TRBV13 and J is TRBJ2-6; TRBD1 or TRBD2 may be the D gene (5 bases each). Trimming shortened V by 0 bases and J by 0 bases, and 6 bases separated the two germline ends. Germline values: CDR1 PRHDT, CDR2 FYEKMQ (reference sequence). The CDR3 covers 16 residues. The CDR3 region has the DNA TGTGCCAGCAGCTTAGGGGGACCCTCTGGGGCCAACGTCCTGACTTTC. Protein: CASSLGGPSGANVLTF.

The gene calls are TRBV7-8 and TRBJ1-1; TRBD1 matches at 7 bases. The CDR3 runs 11 residues. V shed 7 bases and J 11 bases; nucleotides not matched to a gene: 7. Germline assignment: CDR1 SGHVS and CDR2 FQNEAQ. The CDR3 loop reads CASTDRVRAFF. Written as DNA, the CDR3 is TGTGCCAGCACCGACAGGGTACGGGCTTTCTTT.

A note on this clone: The germline gene is not matched at one end of the junction; a read error may be the cause. The chain is built from TRBV28 and TRBJ2-7, with D possibly matching TRBD1 (6 bases). This CDR3 is 13 amino acids long. Germline CDR1 reads MDHEN; CDR2 reads SYDVKM. The CDR3 nucleotides are TGTGCCAGCAGTTCGCCCCCACTGACAGGCCATAGCTTC. This gives the protein CASSSPPLTGHSF.

The rearrangement uses TRBV28 and TRBJ2-3, with D perhaps TRBD1 (6 bases). CDR3 length equals 17 residues. CDR1 is MDHEN, CDR2 SYDVKM, per germline. The germline V and J ends were trimmed by 4 bases and 2 bases, with 19 bases remaining between them. The DNA of the CDR3 is TGTGCCAGCAGTTGGCCTCGACTTAACAGGGACACAGATACGCAGTATTTT. Encoded protein: CASSWPRLNRDTDTQYF.

The genes are TRBV7-2 and TRBJ2-3, with 7 nucleotides matching TRBD2. From germline, CDR1 is SGHTA and CDR2 FQGNSA. After removal of 5 bases from V and 6 bases from J, the junction contained 11 bases not matched to a gene. This CDR3 is built from 15 residues. The CDR3 loop reads CASSDTGGRLDTQYF. CDR3 DNA: TGTGCCAGCAGCGATACTGGCGGGAGACTGGATACGCAGTATTTT. The whole variable domain, remainder taken from reference TRBV7-2 and TRBJ2-3, is GAGVSQSPSNKVTEKGKDVELRCDPISGHTALYWYRQSLGQGLEFLIYFQGNSAPDKSGLPSDRFSAERTGGSVSTLTIQRTQQEDSAVYLCASSDTGGRLDTQYFGPGTRLTVL.

The chain joins TRBV7-9 to TRBJ2-7, with D perhaps TRBD2 (6 bases). The CDR3 is 13 residues long. Germline CDR1 and CDR2: SEHNR and FQNEAQ (reference sequence). V was shortened by 8 bases and J by 5 bases, with 16 bases between the two germline ends. Written as DNA, the CDR3 is TGTGCCAGCTCCCCCCGGCGGGGCGACGAGCAGTACTTC. Protein sequence: CASSPRRGDEQYF.

This sequence joins TRBV28 and TRBJ2-7; 7 nucleotides line up with TRBD2. The germline V gene encodes CDR1 MDHEN and CDR2 SYDVKM. Trimming took 6 bases from V and 4 from J; bases not matched to a gene: 15. The CDR3 loop spans 16 amino acids. The CDR3 spells CASSGGYTGTSYEQYF. In DNA form, the CDR3 reads TGTGCCAGCAGCGGGGGGTACACCGGAACTAGTTACGAGCAGTACTTC.

The rearrangement uses TRBV5-1 and TRBJ2-7; D is undetermined. V dropped 4 bases and J dropped 4 bases, with 15 bases sitting between them. Germline lookup yields CDR1 SGHRS and CDR2 YFSETQ. This CDR3 contains 14 residues. In nucleotides, the CDR3 is TGCGCCAGCAGCCCAAGCATCACGGCATACGAGCAGTACTTC. Translating gives CASSPSITAYEQYF.

In its sample, this clone was seen once. V gene TRBV19 combines with J gene TRBJ2-3; TRBD1 matches at 7 bases. The germline gives CDR1 LNHDA, CDR2 SQIVND (reference sequence). The V and J ends lost 4 bases and 2 bases, in that order; junction bases with no gene match: 9. The CDR3 runs 16 residues. The CDR3 DNA follows: TGTGCCAGTAGTAACCGAAGGGGACAGCTCACAGATACGCAGTATTTT. Translating gives CASSNRRGQLTDTQYF. The whole variable domain, filled in from reference TRBV19 and TRBJ2-3, reads DGGITQSPKYLFRKEGQNVTLSCEQNLNHDAMYWYRQDPGQGLRLIYYSQIVNDFQKGDIAEGYSVSREKKESFPLTVTSAQKNPTAFYLCASSNRRGQLTDTQYFGPGTRLTVL.

V is TRBV7-9 and J is TRBJ2-6; no definite D call. Trimming shortened V by 2 bases and J by 0 bases, and 5 bases separated the two germline ends. The CDR3 spans 15 residues. In germline, CDR1 is SEHNR, CDR2 FQNEAQ (reference sequence). Here the CDR3 reads CASSLPLSGANVLTF. The DNA for the CDR3 is TGTGCCAGCAGCTTACCGCTCTCTGGGGCCAACGTCCTGACTTTC.

The chain joins TRBV30 to TRBJ2-3; TRBD2 might be the D (6 bases). CDR1 is GTSNPN, CDR2 SVGIG, per germline (reference sequence). V shed 5 bases and J shed 2 bases, with 17 bases lying between them. The CDR3 consists of 15 residues. The chain's CDR3 is CAWAGGAIYTDTQYF. In DNA form, the CDR3 reads TGTGCCTGGGCCGGAGGGGCGATCTACACAGATACGCAGTATTTT.

The chain has TRBV2 and TRBJ2-7, with 10 bases fitting TRBD2. Germline loops: CDR1 SNHLY, CDR2 FYNNEI. Losses at the gene ends were 7 bases for V and 2 bases for J; bases not matched to a gene: 5. CDR3 length equals 14 residues. The CDR3 DNA sequence: TGTGCCAGCAAACCGGGACTAGCGCCCTACGAGCAGTACTTC. Its translation is CASKPGLAPYEQYF.